These T cell receptor beta chains were read from a single sample in a study of T cell responses to AZD1222 COVID-19 vaccine. Profiled with immunoSEQ multiplex PCR; TCRdb holds only in-frame clones, not every one. In the table there are about 150,000 clones, roughly 90% of which are singletons. The sequencing used peripheral blood, collected 28 days after the second dose of the MenACWY control vaccine. These receptors all come from an adult who received the MenACWY meningococcal vaccine as a control. The CDR3 runs from the conserved cysteine through the conserved F or W. Fields, in order: J gene, V gene, D gene, CDR3 protein. The D gene is left open where the match is weak.

>TRBJ1-1|TRBV4-1|.
CASSRFTGTIPGTEAFF
>TRBJ1-2|TRBV27|TRBD1
CASGTGYGYTF
>TRBJ1-1|TRBV14|.
CASSQVAGDNTEAFF
>TRBJ2-4|TRBV2|.
CASSGAWGETTKNIQYF
>TRBJ1-2|TRBV19|.
CASSIGGRRGYGYTF
>TRBJ1-2|TRBV6-1|.
CASSEGGSALRGYTF
>TRBJ2-2|TRBV6-5|.
CASSWDSGELFF
>TRBJ1-2|TRBV7-2|TRBD1
CASSPRDRGFSGYTF
>TRBJ1-4|TRBV9|TRBD1
CASSALGGGGEKLFF
>TRBJ1-2|TRBV21-1|.
CASSKEGRGRDYGYTF
>TRBJ1-4|TRBV4-3|.
CASSQGWGPRTAQVGKLFF
>TRBJ1-6|TRBV6-5|.
CASSYLQGHNSPLHF
>TRBJ2-3|TRBV21-1|.
CASSGRDLTDTQYF
>TRBJ1-3|TRBV2|.
CASLEDAGNTIYF
>TRBJ2-7|TRBV7-3|TRBD2
CASSLGTSGTHEQYF
>TRBJ2-3|TRBV5-5|.
CASSLGGLANTDTQYF
>TRBJ2-3|TRBV7-2|TRBD2
CASSLSITGGTQYF
>TRBJ2-4|TRBV5-4|TRBD2
CASSPGGAKNIQYF
>TRBJ1-6|TRBV2|.
CASQSQLNSPLHF
>TRBJ2-5|TRBV15|.
CATSRFRAGETQYF
>TRBJ2-3|TRBV29-1|.
CSVEGQARTDTQYF
>TRBJ2-7|TRBV3-1/TRBV3-2|.
CASSQGASDEQYF
>TRBJ1-5|TRBV3-1/TRBV3-2|.
CASSQHDQPQHF
>TRBJ1-2|TRBV28|.
CASSLDRTYYGYTF